This T cell receptor (beta chain) was observed in a study of shared clonotypes between healthy human individuals. For this clone: The same CDR3 is also encoded by other DNA sequences in this sample.

After removal of 1 base from V and 1 base from J, the junction contained 1 base not matched to a gene. The CDR3 totals 15 residues. Germline lookup yields CDR1 KGHSH and CDR2 LQKENI. Here immunoSEQ multiplex PCR was the method, and the copy in TCRdb shows in-frame clones only, minus some. The repertoire consists of some 2,000,000 clones, with 95% occurring once and the leading ten covering more than 0.1%. This chain joins TRBV18 and TRBJ2-1; 7 positions agree with TRBD1. The TCR originated in a man aged 18 to 29 in good health. Sequencing was carried out using naive CD4+ T cells sorted from blood. Noted subset: CD45RA+ positively selected. CDR3 nucleotide sequence: TGTGCCAGCTCACCACAGGGGGCTTCCTACAATGAGCAGTTCTTC. Protein sequence: CASSPQGASYNEQFF.